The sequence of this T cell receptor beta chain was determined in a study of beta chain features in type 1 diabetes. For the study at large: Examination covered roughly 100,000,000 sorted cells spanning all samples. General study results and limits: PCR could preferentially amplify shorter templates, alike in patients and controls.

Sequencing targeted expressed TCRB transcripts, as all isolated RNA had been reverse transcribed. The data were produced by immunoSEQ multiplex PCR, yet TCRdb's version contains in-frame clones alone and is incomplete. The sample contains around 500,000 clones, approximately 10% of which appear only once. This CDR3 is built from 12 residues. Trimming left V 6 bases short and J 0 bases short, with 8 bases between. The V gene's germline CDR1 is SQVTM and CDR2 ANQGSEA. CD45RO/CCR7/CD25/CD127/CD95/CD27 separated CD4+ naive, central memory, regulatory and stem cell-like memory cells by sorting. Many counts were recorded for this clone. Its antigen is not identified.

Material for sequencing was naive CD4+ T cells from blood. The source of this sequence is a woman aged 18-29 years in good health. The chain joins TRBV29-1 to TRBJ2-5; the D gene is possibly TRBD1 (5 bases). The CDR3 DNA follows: TGCAGCGTCGGACAAAACCAAGAGACCCAGTACTTC. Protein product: CSVGQNQETQYF.